This section outlines one TCR beta chain sequence together with its context. Combining a sample-barcoded 5' primer with a J-beta primer mix, a second PCR ran for about 6 to 11 cycles. In TCRdb, the 5' RACE reads were re-called with MiXCR into one record per CDR3 protein. The sample carries roughly 410,000 distinct CDR3 sequences, 45% to 60% recorded once. Trimming took off 0 bases at V and 2 bases at J, with 14 bases between the two ends. The CDR3 totals 16 residues. Germline loops: CDR1 LGHDT, CDR2 YNNKEL (reference sequence). Per sample, no less than 6 micrograms of total RNA were extracted. The data stem from a study of blood T cells in healthy people across ages.

This receptor was obtained from a man between 60 and 70 years old in good health. This chain uses TRBV3-1 with TRBJ2-7; TRBD2 might be the D (6 bases). Sequenced material: blood. The CDR3 DNA is TGTGCCAGCAGCCAAGATCTCCAGCGGGCCGCCTACGAGCAGTACTTC. It yields the protein CASSQDLQRAAYEQYF.